A single sample gave rise to the 8 T cell receptor beta chains below, sequenced in a study of blood T cell repertoires in COVID-19. Clones were sequenced by immunoSEQ multiplex PCR, and TCRdb holds only the in-frame ones, with some missing. The sample records a few hundred thousand clones, 75% to 85% being singletons. Sequences were obtained from PBMCs or T cells enriched from blood (not recorded which). These receptors all stem from a man aged 25-40 years with acute COVID-19.

The chain combines TRBV3-1 (or the pseudogene TRBV3-2) with TRBJ2-3; D might be TRBD1 (5 bases). V lost 4 bases to trimming and J lost 3 bases, with 8 bases between them. Germline CDR1 LGHDT, CDR2 YNNKEL (reference sequence). The CDR3 is 13 residues long. This chain's CDR3 is CASSLQGTDTQYF. In nucleotides, the CDR3 is TGTGCCAGCAGCCTCCAGGGTACAGATACGCAGTATTTT.

This clone was seen more than once but under ten times. V and J are TRBV10-2 and TRBJ1-2; D unclear. CDR1 and CDR2 (germline): WSHSY, SAAADI. The CDR3 spans 11 residues. The V and J ends lost 3 bases and 4 bases respectively, with 3 bases between them. CDR3 nucleotides: TGCGCCAGCAGTGACAGCTATGGCTACACCTTC. It encodes CASSDSYGYTF.

This clone occurred a few times. This chain links TRBV28 with TRBJ2-7; no reliable D call. V was pared by 6 bases and J by 4 bases, with 10 bases between. Looked up from germline, CDR1 is MDHEN and CDR2 is SYDVKM. CDR3 length: 12 residues. CDR3 sequence: CASSLSRYEQYF. The CDR3 nucleotides read TGTGCCAGCAGCCTCTCTAGGTACGAGCAGTACTTC.

V and J are TRBV10-3 and TRBJ2-5; D unclear. The V gene lost 4 bases and the J gene lost 7 bases, with 16 bases spanning the gap. Looked up from germline, CDR1 is ENHRY and CDR2 is SYGVKD. The CDR3 is 14 amino acids. The DNA for the CDR3 is TGTGCCATCAGTGGCCTCGCCGAGGTCGGGACCCAGTACTTC. Protein: CAISGLAEVGTQYF.

The chain is built from TRBV7-6 and TRBJ2-2; 13 bases align to TRBD2. CDR1 is SGHVS, CDR2 FNYEAQ, per germline. The CDR3 covers 16 residues. V lost 6 bases, J lost 3 bases, and 4 bases stayed unmatched. The CDR3 spells CASRGGLAGDTGELFF. The CDR3, as DNA: TGTGCCAGCAGAGGAGGACTAGCGGGGGACACCGGGGAGCTGTTTTTT.

V is TRBV25-1 and J is TRBJ1-2; D remains ambiguous. CDR3 size: 15 residues. Germline-derived CDR1 and CDR2 are MGHDK and SYGVNS. V lost 3 bases, J lost 1 base, and 12 bases lay in between. DNA for the CDR3: TGTGCCAGCAGTGATTCTCCAGGAATTAACTATGGCTACACCTTC. This codes for CASSDSPGINYGYTF.

The CDR3 is CALLPGQETQYF. CDR3 nucleotides: TGTGCCCTCCTCCCCGGCCAAGAGACCCAGTACTTC. The rearrangement joins TRBV12-3 or TRBV12-4 to TRBJ2-5; D is unresolved. There are 12 residues in the CDR3. With 11 bases removed from V and 1 base from J, the gap between germline ends came to 11 bases.

The V gene is TRBV11-2, the J gene TRBJ1-1; 8 bases agree with TRBD1. The CDR3 consists of 14 residues. Per the germline V gene, CDR1 is SGHAT and CDR2 is FQNNGV. V gave up 5 bases and J gave up 5 bases; unmatched junction bases: 7. The CDR3 DNA follows: TGTGCCAGCAGCCCGACAGGGGCGGGTACTGAAGCTTTCTTT. Encoded protein: CASSPTGAGTEAFF.